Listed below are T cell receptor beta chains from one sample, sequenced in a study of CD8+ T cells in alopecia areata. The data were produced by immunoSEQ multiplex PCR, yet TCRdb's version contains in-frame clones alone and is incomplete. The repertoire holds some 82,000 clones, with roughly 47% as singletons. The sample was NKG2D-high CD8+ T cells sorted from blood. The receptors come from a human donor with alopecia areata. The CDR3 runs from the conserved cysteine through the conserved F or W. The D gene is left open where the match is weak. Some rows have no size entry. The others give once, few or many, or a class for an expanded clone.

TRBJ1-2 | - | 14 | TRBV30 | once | TGTGCCTGGAGTCCGGCAGGATCTAACTATGGCTACACCTTC | CAWSPAGSNYGYTF
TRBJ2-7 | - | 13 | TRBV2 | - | TGTGCCAGGGGAGCAGACAGCTCCTACGAGCAGTACTTC | CARGADSSYEQYF
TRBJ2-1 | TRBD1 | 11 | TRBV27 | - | TGTGCCAGCAGTTTCCGGGACAGGGCGTTCTTC | CASSFRDRAFF
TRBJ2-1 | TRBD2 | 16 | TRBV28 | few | TGTGCCAGCAGTTTAAGGGGTAGCGGGAGGGGGAATGAGCAGTTCTTC | CASSLRGSGRGNEQFF
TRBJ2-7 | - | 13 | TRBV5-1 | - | TGCGCCAGCAGAATTACAAGCTCCTACGAGCAGTACTTC | CASRITSSYEQYF
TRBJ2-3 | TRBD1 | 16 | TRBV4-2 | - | TGTGCCAGCAGCCTATCGGGACAGGGGTCTACAGATACGCAGTATTTT | CASSLSGQGSTDTQYF
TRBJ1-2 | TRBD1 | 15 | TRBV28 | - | TGTGCCAGCAGCCCCGTCCTACGGACAGGCTATGGCTACACCTTC | CASSPVLRTGYGYTF
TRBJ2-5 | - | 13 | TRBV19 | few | TGTGCCAGTAGTATCGAGATAGGGAAGACCCAGTACTTC | CASSIEIGKTQYF
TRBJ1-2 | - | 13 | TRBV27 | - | TGTGCCAGCAGTTTAGGCCAGTGGGAGGGCTACACCTTC | CASSLGQWEGYTF
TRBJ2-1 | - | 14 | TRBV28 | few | TGTGCCAGCAGAACAGGGTGGTCCTACAATGAGCAGTTCTTC | CASRTGWSYNEQFF
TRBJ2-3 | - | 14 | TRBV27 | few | TGTGCCAGCAGACAACCGGGCCTCTCATCGGGGCAGTATTTT | CASRQPGLSSGQYF
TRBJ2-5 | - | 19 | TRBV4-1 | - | TGCGCCAGCAGCCAAGACCAACGGTTGGGGGAAGATGGGTCAGAGACCCAGTACTTC | CASSQDQRLGEDGSETQYF